These T cell receptor beta chains were read from a single sample in a study of blood T cell repertoires in COVID-19. Assay: immunoSEQ multiplex PCR; the TCRdb copy retains only in-frame clones and omits some. The table includes 200,000 to 250,000 clones, 81% detected once. The sequencing sample was made of PBMCs or T cells enriched from blood (not recorded which). The receptors stem from a woman in her 50s with acute COVID-19. Both conserved end residues are trimmed from each CDR3. The order of the fields is V gene, J gene, clone size, CDR3 protein. Only part of the rows carry a size: once, few, many, or a class if the clone is expanded.

TRBV18,TRBJ2-5,many,ASGAWTAELETQY
TRBV7-9,TRBJ1-3,few,ASSFADRGSGNTIY
TRBV19,TRBJ1-4,NA,ASSINGQSLNEKLF
TRBV7-9,TRBJ2-3,NA,ASSLYRTSGGTDTQY
TRBV19,TRBJ1-6,few,ASSMTGYTYNSPLH
TRBV27,TRBJ2-1,NA,ASRTQRESEQF
TRBV5-1,TRBJ2-1,NA,ASSLEGANNEQF
TRBV23-1,TRBJ2-4,NA,ASSQRDSKPTKNIQY
TRBV18,TRBJ2-7,NA,ASSPGTAAYEQY
TRBV27,TRBJ2-1,NA,ASSSTDSPNFYNEQF
TRBV4-2,TRBJ2-1,NA,ASSQDVLIEGLLPKSYNEQF
TRBV19,TRBJ1-3,NA,ASSTSGARNTIY
TRBV7-8,TRBJ2-7,few,ASSLGTHGYEQY
TRBV28,TRBJ1-2,few,ASSSPRRGGRDGYT
TRBV7-2,TRBJ1-4,few,ASSLGSGAGVGEKLF
TRBV18,TRBJ2-7,NA,ASSYREQGYSYEQY
TRBV28,TRBJ2-1,NA,ASSLGTGGAYEQF
TRBV18,TRBJ1-4,NA,ASSPYRAGEKLF
TRBV4-3,TRBJ2-5,NA,ASSQDSRKETQY
TRBV4-3,TRBJ2-1,once,ASSQQPDNEQF
TRBV19,TRBJ2-3,NA,ASSRGGQADTQY
TRBV5-1,TRBJ2-2,NA,ASSLTTTTNTGELF
TRBV28,TRBJ2-2,NA,ASSGDTEATGELF
TRBV19,TRBJ2-2,once,ASSIGDRGSTFTGELF
TRBV6-2/TRBV6-3,TRBJ1-5,NA,ASSLLGRDNQPQH
TRBV28,TRBJ1-4,NA,ASSPSGATNEKLF
TRBV5-4,TRBJ2-1,once,ASSAALSYNEQF
TRBV5-1,TRBJ1-2,NA,ASSLSEGRYGYT
TRBV6-6,TRBJ1-4,once,ASRGRTGEEKLF
TRBV7-9,TRBJ1-3,NA,ASSLASGIGNTIY
TRBV30,TRBJ2-3,NA,AWIPTRGRALDTQY
TRBV15,TRBJ1-3,NA,ATSSTSSGNTIY
TRBV19,TRBJ1-5,NA,ASTTESTGSLYQPLH
TRBV9,TRBJ1-6,NA,ASSVGGTEHSPLH
TRBV7-2,TRBJ2-7,NA,ASSLGSGGVHEQY
TRBV28,TRBJ1-2,NA,ASSGTGPYGYT
TRBV7-2,TRBJ2-7,NA,ASSSGQGGYEQY
TRBV5-1,TRBJ2-5,NA,ASRPIIEQETQY
TRBV7-8,TRBJ2-3,few,ASSLFFSTSDPDTQY
TRBV5-4,TRBJ2-1,NA,ASSVIDREQF
TRBV28,TRBJ2-5,NA,ASRASGEGSLETQY
TRBV5-6,TRBJ1-1,few,ASSKRGTGTTEAF
TRBV5-5,TRBJ1-4,NA,ASSLALQGGTNEKLF
TRBV4-3,TRBJ2-7,once,ASSPDWSVSSQQY
TRBV7-8,TRBJ2-1,NA,ASGKNGGPNNEQF
TRBV2,TRBJ2-7,once,ASSLRDRGNYEQY
TRBV10-2,TRBJ1-4,NA,ASSESNSNEKLF
TRBV7-2,TRBJ1-2,NA,ASSQAEGLNYGYT
TRBV3-1/TRBV3-2,TRBJ2-7,NA,ASSQDVRGDYEQY
TRBV7-2,TRBJ1-6,NA,ATADRDSNSPLH
TRBV28,TRBJ1-2,once,ASSLPGYGYT
TRBV4-3,TRBJ1-3,NA,ASTPTAGTGNTIY
TRBV5-4,TRBJ2-3,NA,ASSLSVTSTDTQY
TRBV3-1/TRBV3-2,TRBJ2-1,NA,ASSQTSGNEQF